This T cell receptor beta chain was identified in a study of OX40 agonist ivuxolimab in advanced cancers. Study summary: In this cohort, patients received ivuxolimab, an agonistic anti-OX40 (CD134) antibody.

Repertoires were generated with immunoSEQ multiplex PCR, while TCRdb's copy carries only in-frame clones and drops some. The sample consists of about 72,000 clones, 65% to 85% of them appearing once. Overall study results and limits: Relatively little clonal expansion, among the lowest observed, appeared in partial responders at 0.1-3.0 mg/kg.

Patients were ruled out by autoimmune disease history or systemic immunosuppression. In regard to this clone: What it binds is not known.

This receptor was taken from an adult with an advanced solid tumor such as melanoma, head and neck, liver or kidney cancer. Sequenced material: CD4+ or CD8+ T cells sorted from blood, taken in a trial of the OX40 agonist ivuxolimab.

CDR3 DNA: TGCAGCGTTGAAGCCTCAGACCGCGGGGGAGAAACCTACGAGCAGTACTTC. Amino acid sequence: CSVEASDRGGETYEQYF. The chain carries TRBV29-1 and TRBJ2-5, with TRBD2 identical over 7 bases. The DNA end is more similar to TRBJ2-7, so the J call may be wrong. Germline CDR1 is SQVTM and CDR2 is ANQGSEA. The CDR3 is 17 residues long.